The rows below give T cell receptor beta chains drawn from one sample of a study of blood T cell repertoires in COVID-19. Profiled with immunoSEQ multiplex PCR; TCRdb holds only in-frame clones, not every one. The data show about 60,000 clones, 75% to 85% seen once. The material sequenced was peripheral blood. The receptor set was obtained from a human donor in a cohort sampled during active COVID-19. Each CDR3 is given with its conserved first and last residue. The D gene is left open where the match is weak. A row's size may be missing; if present it is once, few, many or a size class.

clone_size: .; j_call: TRBJ2-3; d_call: .; v_call: TRBV5-1; cdr3_aa: CASGVGPVSTDTQYF; cdr3_nt: TGCGCCAGCGGGGTGGGGCCGGTGAGCACAGATACGCAGTATTTT
clone_size: few; j_call: TRBJ1-5; d_call: .; v_call: TRBV19; cdr3_aa: CASSITGPYSNQPQHF; cdr3_nt: TGTGCCAGTAGTATAACAGGACCCTATAGCAATCAGCCCCAGCATTTT
clone_size: .; j_call: TRBJ1-5; d_call: .; v_call: TRBV5-5; cdr3_aa: CASSSRGIGGEQPQHF; cdr3_nt: TGTGCCAGCAGCTCCCGCGGAATAGGGGGAGAGCAGCCCCAGCATTTT
clone_size: .; j_call: TRBJ1-2; d_call: TRBD1; v_call: TRBV2; cdr3_aa: CASRDRDRNYGYTF; cdr3_nt: TGTGCCAGCAGGGACCGGGACAGGAACTATGGCTACACCTTC
clone_size: .; j_call: TRBJ1-5; d_call: .; v_call: TRBV11-3; cdr3_aa: CASSLGGESQPQHF; cdr3_nt: TGTGCCAGCAGCTTAGGGGGGGAAAGTCAGCCCCAGCATTTT
clone_size: .; j_call: TRBJ2-1; d_call: TRBD1; v_call: TRBV5-6; cdr3_aa: CASSLSKGRDRGYNEQFF; cdr3_nt: TGTGCCAGCAGCTTGTCTAAGGGCCGGGACAGAGGCTACAATGAGCAGTTCTTC
clone_size: .; j_call: TRBJ2-5; d_call: .; v_call: TRBV5-4; cdr3_aa: CASSFNGGRETQYF; cdr3_nt: TGTGCCAGCAGCTTTAACGGAGGGCGCGAGACCCAGTACTTC
clone_size: .; j_call: TRBJ2-1; d_call: .; v_call: TRBV7-9; cdr3_aa: CATPFPFRGNEQFF; cdr3_nt: TGTGCCACCCCGTTCCCGTTTCGGGGCAATGAGCAGTTCTTC
clone_size: once; j_call: TRBJ2-7; d_call: .; v_call: TRBV5-6; cdr3_aa: CASSFYDRREYEQYF; cdr3_nt: TGTGCCAGCAGCTTTTATGATAGAAGAGAATACGAGCAGTACTTC
clone_size: .; j_call: TRBJ1-1; d_call: .; v_call: TRBV18; cdr3_aa: CASSPPGWNTEAFF; cdr3_nt: TGTGCCAGCTCACCCCCAGGGTGGAACACTGAAGCTTTCTTT
clone_size: .; j_call: TRBJ2-7; d_call: .; v_call: TRBV19; cdr3_aa: CASSPRDIGADYEQYF; cdr3_nt: TGTGCCAGTAGTCCGCGGGATATAGGGGCCGACTACGAGCAGTACTTC
clone_size: few; j_call: TRBJ1-1; d_call: .; v_call: TRBV28; cdr3_aa: CASSFAGVGAEAFF; cdr3_nt: TGTGCCAGCAGTTTTGCGGGGGTAGGAGCTGAAGCTTTCTTT
clone_size: .; j_call: TRBJ2-7; d_call: .; v_call: TRBV4-2; cdr3_aa: CASSQVGNEQYF; cdr3_nt: TGTGCCAGCAGCCAAGTCGGGAACGAGCAGTACTTC
clone_size: .; j_call: TRBJ2-7; d_call: TRBD2; v_call: TRBV30; cdr3_aa: CAWSGSGGPWGEQYF; cdr3_nt: TGTGCCTGGAGCGGTAGCGGGGGGCCATGGGGCGAGCAGTACTTC
clone_size: .; j_call: TRBJ1-3; d_call: .; v_call: TRBV10-2; cdr3_aa: CASSSGQGYGGNTIYF; cdr3_nt: TGCGCCAGCAGTTCCGGACAAGGTTATGGTGGAAACACCATATATTTT
clone_size: .; j_call: TRBJ1-6; d_call: .; v_call: TRBV28; cdr3_aa: CASTPTGLHSPLHF; cdr3_nt: TGTGCCAGCACCCCGACGGGTCTTCATTCACCCCTCCACTTT